The 8 T cell receptor beta chains below come from one sample, sequenced in a study of blood T cells in healthy people across ages. PCR was performed a second time for about 7 to 11 cycles using a sample-barcoded 5' primer and a J-beta primer mix. TCRdb independently ran MiXCR on the 5' RACE reads; one entry per CDR3 protein. The sample comprises 600,000 or so distinct CDR3 sequences, about 30% of which are singletons, and approximately 15% rests with the top ten. Sequencing was performed on blood. These receptors were taken from a woman aged 80 or older in good health.

This clonotype was observed many times. The chain carries TRBV3-1 and TRBJ2-3, with D perhaps TRBD2 (5 bases). Germline V gene sequence: CDR1 LGHDT, CDR2 YNNKEL (reference sequence). This CDR3 comprises 16 residues. V was pared by 1 base and J by 1 base, with 12 bases between. CDR3: CASSQGLPGGTDTQYF. CDR3 DNA: TGTGCCAGCAGCCAAGGACTACCCGGTGGCACAGATACGCAGTATTTT.

This clonotype was seen many times. V and J are TRBV20-1 and TRBJ2-2, with TRBD2 as a possible D gene (6 bases). V was shortened by 4 bases and J by 4 bases, with 16 bases between the two germline ends. The CDR3 totals 15 residues. Germline CDR1 DFQATT, CDR2 SNEGSKA (reference sequence). CDR3 sequence reads: CSAIPLDYLTGELFF. CDR3 DNA sequence: TGCAGTGCTATCCCCTTGGACTACCTCACCGGGGAGCTGTTTTTT.

This clonotype was found many times. The chain recombines TRBV12-3 or TRBV12-4 with TRBJ2-5; 8 nucleotides align to TRBD1. The CDR3 is 13 residues long. With V trimmed by 11 bases and J by 3 bases, 8 bases remained unmatched. CDR3 region: CACGKDREETQYF. The DNA for the CDR3 is TGTGCCTGCGGGAAGGACAGGGAAGAGACCCAGTACTTC.

Ten or more counts support this clonotype. V usage is TRBV6-1 and J usage is TRBJ2-3, with 8 bases identical to TRBD2. Looked up from germline, CDR1 is MNHNS and CDR2 is SASEGT. The CDR3 totals 12 residues. Losses at the gene ends were 5 bases for V and 8 bases for J; bases not matched to a gene: 3. CDR3 in amino acids: CASSPSGGTQYF. The CDR3 DNA reads as TGTGCCAGCAGTCCGAGCGGGGGTACGCAGTATTTT.

Turning to this clonotype: Possible read error: a much larger clone is one base away. The J gene is TRBJ2-5, the V gene TRBV6-6, with 7 nucleotides matching TRBD1. The CDR3 is 16 residues long. Per germline, CDR1 MNHNY and CDR2 SVGAGI (reference sequence). The CDR3 sequence: CAGSYKGAAPQETQYF. The CDR3 coding sequence is TGTGCCGGCAGTTACAAGGGGGCCGCCCCCCAAGAGACCCAGTACTTC.

In its sample, this clonotype was seen a few times. A clone one base away is much larger, so this may be a read error. This rearrangement joins TRBV6-1 to TRBJ2-5; 9 positions agree with TRBD1. CDR3 size: 13 residues. CDR1 and CDR2 (germline): MNHNS, SASEGT. V lost 9 bases, J lost 5 bases, and 7 bases stayed unmatched. The CDR3 sequence is CARHRGLGETQYF. Written as DNA, the CDR3 is TGTGCCAGGCACAGGGGGCTAGGCGAGACCCAGTACTTC.

This rearrangement joins TRBV20-1 to TRBJ2-4; D not certain. TRBJ2-7 explains the end of the DNA better; the J call may be wrong. There are 13 residues in the CDR3. CDR1 DFQATT and CDR2 SNEGSKA come from the germline V gene (reference sequence). The CDR3 spells CSARDFVSHEQYF. The CDR3 coding sequence is TGCAGTGCTAGAGATTTCGTGTCCCACGAGCAGTACTTC.

This clonotype was recorded only once. Since a much larger clone is just one base distant, this may be a read error. The rearrangement joins TRBV20-1 to TRBJ1-1; D remains ambiguous. This CDR3 comprises 11 residues. Germline CDR1 is DFQATT and CDR2 is SNEGSKA (reference sequence). The V and J ends lost 1 base and 6 bases respectively, with 6 bases between them. The CDR3 region has the DNA TGCAGTGCTAGAGGCCAGTCTGAAGCTTTCTTT. Translation: CSARGQSEAFF.